This T cell receptor beta chain was recorded in a study of cytomegalovirus exposure and HLA in healthy donors (dated by TCRdb to about 2017). Regarding the study in general: The roughly 670 repertoires of the first cohort and the 120 validation repertoires were produced on the same platform, according to a later analysis. The study combined high-throughput TCR immunosequencing, statistical association of individual TCRs with disease status, and machine learning to predict cytomegalovirus infection status. The aim of the study was to test whether cataloging public T cell receptors could identify signatures of past pathogen exposure. Along with the 666-subject first cohort, a separate validation cohort of some 130 different subjects was used.

In the case of this clone: Its target antigen remains unknown. No quality values exist for individual bases; no much larger clone is one base distant.

The CDR3 contains 13 residues, cysteine and phenylalanine counted. Solely the CDR3 DNA is kept, with 39 bases framed from the first base. Trimming accounts for 5 bases at V and 1 base at J, while the number of junction bases matched to no gene is 3. CDR1 and CDR2 are read off the germline V gene (reference sequence) as GTSNPN and SVGIG. The donors were included in the validation cohort of 130 or so subjects, a group kept apart from the roughly 670-subject first cohort. Library generation was performed with the immunoSEQ multiplex PCR assay. In the original analysis: A statistical classification framework was built to diagnose cytomegalovirus status from the catalog of TCR beta chain sequences. TCRdb re-hosts the immuneACCESS table, in-frame sequences only. Its copies lack some clones; in the studies checked, an unresolved V gene accounts for under half of them, and the cause for the rest is not known. For V, J and clone size, that table is used; D and trimming come from the DNA. The sample table lists some 130,000 clones, 82% of them with a count of one. The ten largest clones represent roughly 29% of the sample.

General study outcomes and caveats: The study gave a list of 150 to 200 TCR beta chains associated with cytomegalovirus. It was suggested by the authors that the approach could potentially be generalized to other disease states and immunological phenotypes. While some public TCRs were present in many individuals, most TCR sequences turned up only very rarely across donors. All 120 or so repertoires were used to score co-occurrence in the validation cohort in a later analysis, because that analysis had no HLA typing for the cohort. The classifier was reported to diagnose cytomegalovirus status with high specificity and sensitivity in both the original and validation cohorts. In vitro tests confirmed that a few of the cytomegalovirus-associated TCR beta chains recognize cytomegalovirus antigens. Of the cluster scores, around 95% were above 0 in a later analysis, which found that TCRs clustered in the first cohort also tended to co-occur in the 120 or so validation repertoires.

This sequence uses TRBV30 and TRBJ2-3; 7 central nucleotides agree with TRBD2. The sequenced sample consisted of PBMCs. The TCR originated in a man aged 25 to 40 in good health and CMV-seropositive. In nucleotides, the sequence is TGTGCCTGGGGCAGCGGGGGCACAGATACGCAGTATTTT. Protein translation: CAWGSGGTDTQYF.